This TCR beta chain was found in a study of T cells after yellow fever vaccination (dated by TCRdb to about 2019). About the study as a whole: The SMART-Seq v4 Ultra Low Input RNA kit was used to prepare libraries from fractions with low cell numbers. Blood was collected at multiple timepoints before and after primary and secondary immunization, and bulk PBMC replicates and cell subsets were isolated. Two healthy male donors, one aged 18 to 30 and one aged 30 to 40 years, made up the cohort. To follow T-cell clones before and after both primary and booster YFV17D yellow fever vaccination, bulk TCR alpha and beta repertoires underwent longitudinal sequencing.

Synthesis of TCR cDNA relied on 5'RACE template switching, a step that introduced a universal primer site along with unique molecular identifiers. cDNA synthesis was primed from both the TCR alpha and TCR beta constant segments. Two PCR steps were used to amplify libraries, with sample barcodes and sequencing adapters being added in the second step. Sequencing of the libraries was done on either Illumina HiSeq 2500 (2x100 bp) or NovaSeq (2x150 bp). The study's processing was this. MIGEC was used to demultiplex reads and collapse the reads into UMI consensus sequences, and MiXCR was used for V(D)J alignment. Clonotypes responding to the vaccine were identified with edgeR on replicate PBMC samples, with the criteria of FDR below 0.01 and a log2 fold change above 5 up to day 15. Each bulk clonotype received a CD4 or CD8 identity based on whether the sequenced CD4 or CD8 repertoire contained that clonotype at higher abundance. TCRdb's own reprocessing of the public reads used fastp at Q25 and MiXCR and kept productive beta chains. Every CDR3 protein is listed once, alongside the most common genes and DNA of its rows. The V and J calls here are based on TCRdb, not the publication. This sample lists under 300,000 distinct CDR3 sequences; about 7% were detected once. The ten largest clones add up to over 0.65% of the sample.

The sample's treatment or condition label is to be understood as: live attenuated yellow fever vaccine strain. A standard Ficoll-Paque protocol was used to isolate PBMCs from peripheral blood. CD4 and CD8 T-cell fractions were isolated with Dynabeads CD4 and CD8 positive selection kits. TriZol was used to extract RNA from bulk PBMCs, CD4 and CD8 fractions, and dextramer-positive and dextramer-negative fractions. Results the study describes overall, beyond this receptor: Computational filtering was needed because FACS-sorted repertoires could contain abundant contaminating clonotypes from the bulk population. Because the study included only two donors, the extent to which the findings can be generalized is limited. A small fraction of clonotypes appeared in both the CD4 and CD8 compartments, likely as a result of convergent recombination. Compared with the primary T-cell response, the secondary T-cell response was weaker but faster, peaking on day 5 rather than day 15. After the booster, most clones that had expanded after primary vaccination were detected again (about 97% of CD4 and about 88% of CD8), suggesting broad maintenance of memory.

The CDR3 sequence holds 15 residues, the cysteine and phenylalanine included. Only CDR3 DNA is held: 45 bases, read in frame from base 1. Taken from the germline V gene (reference sequence), the CDR1 and CDR2 loops are LGHDT and YNNKEL. V lost 1 base and J lost 0 bases; the stretch between them is 7 bases long. A remark on this clonotype: Its recognized antigen is unknown. No base qualities exist here, and no much larger clone lies one base off it.

Sample: CD4+ T cells sorted from PBMCs, taken 15 days after the yellow fever booster vaccination. The chain joins TRBV3-1 to TRBJ1-3, with an unclear D gene assignment. This clonotype was obtained from a man in his thirties or forties who received the YFV17D yellow fever vaccine. The nucleotide sequence is TGTGCCAGCAGCCAAGGTGCCTTCTCTGGAAACACCATATATTTT. Its translation reads: CASSQGAFSGNTIYF.